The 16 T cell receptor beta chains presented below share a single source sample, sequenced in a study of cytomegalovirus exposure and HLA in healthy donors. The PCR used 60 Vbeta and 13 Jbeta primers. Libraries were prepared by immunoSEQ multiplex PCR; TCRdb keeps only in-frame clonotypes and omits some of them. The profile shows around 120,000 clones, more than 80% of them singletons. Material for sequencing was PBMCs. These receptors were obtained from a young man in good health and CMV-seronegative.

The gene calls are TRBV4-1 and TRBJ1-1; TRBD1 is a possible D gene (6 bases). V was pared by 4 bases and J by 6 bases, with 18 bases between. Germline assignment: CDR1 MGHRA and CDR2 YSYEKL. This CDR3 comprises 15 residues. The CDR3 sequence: CASSLGRGDAPEAFF. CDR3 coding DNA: TGCGCCAGCAGCCTCGGGAGGGGGGATGCCCCTGAAGCTTTCTTT.

CDR3 nucleotides: TGTGCCAGCAGAATGCAGGGAAATGAGCAGTTCTTC. It specifies CASRMQGNEQFF. V is TRBV7-9 and J is TRBJ2-1; D is possibly TRBD1 (5 bases). This CDR3 spans 12 amino acids. V dropped 6 bases and J dropped 7 bases, with 10 bases sitting between them. From germline, CDR1 is SEHNR and CDR2 FQNEAQ (reference sequence).

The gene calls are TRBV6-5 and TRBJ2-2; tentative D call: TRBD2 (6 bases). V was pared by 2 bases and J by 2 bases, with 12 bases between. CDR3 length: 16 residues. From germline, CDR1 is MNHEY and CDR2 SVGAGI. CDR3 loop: CASSYLPSANTGELFF. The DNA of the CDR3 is TGTGCCAGCAGTTACCTTCCTAGCGCTAACACCGGGGAGCTGTTTTTT.

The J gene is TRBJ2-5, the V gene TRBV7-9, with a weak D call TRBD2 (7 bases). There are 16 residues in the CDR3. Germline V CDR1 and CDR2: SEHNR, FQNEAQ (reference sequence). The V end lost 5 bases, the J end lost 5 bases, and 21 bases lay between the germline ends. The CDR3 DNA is TGTGCCAGCAGCGAATGGGGGAGGGGCACAGGGGAGACCCAGTACTTC. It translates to CASSEWGRGTGETQYF.

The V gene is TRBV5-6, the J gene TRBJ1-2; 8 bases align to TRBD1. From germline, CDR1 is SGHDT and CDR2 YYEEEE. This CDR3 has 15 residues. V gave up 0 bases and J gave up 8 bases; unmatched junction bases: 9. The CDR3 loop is CASSLAGGTGRGYTF. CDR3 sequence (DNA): TGTGCCAGCAGCTTGGCAGGCGGGACAGGACGAGGCTACACCTTC.

In nucleotides, the CDR3 is TGTGCCAGCAGTCAGGACAGAAATAGCCGCTCCTACGAGCAGTACTTC. It yields the protein CASSQDRNSRSYEQYF. The rearrangement uses TRBV25-1 and TRBJ2-7; the D gene is possibly TRBD1 (6 bases). This CDR3 is built from 16 residues. Germline CDR1 is MGHDK and CDR2 is SYGVNS. Trimming removed 5 bases at V and 0 bases at J, with 17 bases between.

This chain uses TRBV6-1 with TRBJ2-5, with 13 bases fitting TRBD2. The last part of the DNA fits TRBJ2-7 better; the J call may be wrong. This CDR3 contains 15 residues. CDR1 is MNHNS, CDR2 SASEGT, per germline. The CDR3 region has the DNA TGTGCCAGCAGAACGGGACTAGCGGGGCACTACGAGCAGTACTTC. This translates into CASRTGLAGHYEQYF.

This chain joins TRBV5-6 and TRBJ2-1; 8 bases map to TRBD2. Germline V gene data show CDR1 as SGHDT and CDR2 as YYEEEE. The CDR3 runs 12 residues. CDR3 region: CATGAGVPEQFF. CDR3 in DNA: TGTGCAACGGGAGCGGGAGTCCCTGAGCAGTTCTTC.

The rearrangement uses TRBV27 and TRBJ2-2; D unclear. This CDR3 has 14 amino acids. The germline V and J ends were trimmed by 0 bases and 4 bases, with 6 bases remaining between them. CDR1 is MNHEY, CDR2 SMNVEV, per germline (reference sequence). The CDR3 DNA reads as TGTGCCAGCAGTTTATCCCTTAGCACCGGGGAGCTGTTTTTT. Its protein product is CASSLSLSTGELFF.

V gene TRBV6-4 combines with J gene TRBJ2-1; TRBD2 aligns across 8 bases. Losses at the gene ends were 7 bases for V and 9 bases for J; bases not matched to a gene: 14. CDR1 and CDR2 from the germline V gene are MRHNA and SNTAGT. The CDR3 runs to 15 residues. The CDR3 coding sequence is TGTGCCAGCACCCAAAATGAGGGACTAGGTGCTGAGCAGTTCTTC. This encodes CASTQNEGLGAEQFF.

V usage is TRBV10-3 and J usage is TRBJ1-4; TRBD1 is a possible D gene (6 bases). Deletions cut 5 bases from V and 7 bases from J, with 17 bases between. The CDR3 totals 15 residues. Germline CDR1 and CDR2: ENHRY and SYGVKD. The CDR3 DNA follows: TGTGCCATCAGTAGTACAGGGACGACGGGTGAAAAACTGTTTTTT. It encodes CAISSTGTTGEKLFF.

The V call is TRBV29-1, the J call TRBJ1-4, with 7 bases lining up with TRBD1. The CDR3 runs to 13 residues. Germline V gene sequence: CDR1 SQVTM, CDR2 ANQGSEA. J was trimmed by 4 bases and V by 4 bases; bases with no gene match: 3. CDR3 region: CSVAGTDNEKLFF. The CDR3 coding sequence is TGCAGCGTTGCAGGGACAGATAATGAAAAACTGTTTTTT.

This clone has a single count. CDR3 residues: CASSLLAGARNEQFF. CDR3 nucleotide sequence: TGTGCCAGCAGTTTACTAGCGGGAGCTAGAAATGAGCAGTTCTTC. The chain combines TRBV6-6 with TRBJ2-1; 11 bases line up with TRBD2. The CDR3 extends over 15 amino acids. CDR1 and CDR2 (germline): MNHNY, SVGAGI (reference sequence). V shed 4 bases, J shed 7 bases, and the junction held 6 bases outside the gene matches.

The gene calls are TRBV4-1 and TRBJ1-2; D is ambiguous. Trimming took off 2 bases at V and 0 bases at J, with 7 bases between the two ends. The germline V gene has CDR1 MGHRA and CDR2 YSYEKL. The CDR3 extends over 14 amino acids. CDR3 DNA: TGCGCCAGCAGCCAACCCTATACTAACTATGGCTACACCTTC. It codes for CASSQPYTNYGYTF.

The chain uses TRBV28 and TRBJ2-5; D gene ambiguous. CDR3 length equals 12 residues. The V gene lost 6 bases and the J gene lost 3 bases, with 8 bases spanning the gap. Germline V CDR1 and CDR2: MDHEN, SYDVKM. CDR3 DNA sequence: TGTGCCAGCAGCTCGGTAGAAGAGACCCAGTACTTC. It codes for CASSSVEETQYF. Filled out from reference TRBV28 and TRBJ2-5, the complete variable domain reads DVKVTQSSRYLVKRTGEKVFLECVQDMDHENMFWYRQDPGLGLRLIYFSYDVKMKEKGDIPEGYSVSREKKERFSLILESASTNQTSMYLCASSSVEETQYFGPGTRLLVL.

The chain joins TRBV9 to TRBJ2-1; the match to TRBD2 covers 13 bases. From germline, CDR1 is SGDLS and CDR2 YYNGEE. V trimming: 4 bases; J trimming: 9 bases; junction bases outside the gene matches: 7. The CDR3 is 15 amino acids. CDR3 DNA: TGTGCCAGCAGCTTGCGACTAGCGGGAGGTCCTGAGCAGTTCTTC. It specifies CASSLRLAGGPEQFF.